Sequencing of this TCR beta chain was carried out in a study of early T cells in non-severe SARS-CoV-2 infection. Study at large: Unsorted whole blood bulk RNA was sequenced, with unpaired chains.

Individual cDNA molecules were tagged with unique molecular identifiers. TCRdb reprocessed the 5' RACE reads via MiXCR and lists one record per CDR3 protein. Counted here are approximately 100,000 distinct CDR3 sequences, roughly 17% occurring once; the ten biggest clones make up roughly 1.2%. Study-level points and caveats: VDJdb matching, biased toward anti-spike CD8 responses, missed private and CD4 specificities.

Remarks on this clonotype: Its target is not known.

The germline V gene has CDR1 MDHEN and CDR2 SYDVKM. J lost 5 bases, V lost 2 bases, and 4 bases had no gene match. There are 15 residues in the CDR3. The chain recombines TRBV28 with TRBJ2-7, with TRBD2 matching 12 bases. Sample: whole blood. The TCR was taken from an adult who was a healthcare worker with PCR-confirmed SARS-CoV-2 infection or an uninfected control (not recorded which). CDR3 in DNA: TGTGCCAGCAGTTTACCGACTAGCGGGAGTGACGAGCAGTACTTC. Encoded protein: CASSLPTSGSDEQYF.